This T cell receptor (beta chain) was recovered during a study of Graves' ophthalmopathy and Graves' hyperthyroidism. Study findings and constraints: Using 13 signatures, a model distinguished ophthalmopathy from stable hyperthyroidism, reaching around 86% sensitivity and 80% to 83% specificity. The authors also found most expanded thyroid clonotypes above 0.001 frequency in blood.

Patients were excluded if they had other autoimmune diseases or uncontrolled infections, and likewise if pregnancy or lactation applied. Regarding this clonotype: Its antigen is not known.

The germline CDR1 and CDR2 sequences are DFQATT and SNEGSKA (reference sequence). The CDR3 length is 14 residues. V dropped 5 bases and J dropped 2 bases, with 13 bases sitting between them. The study amplified TCR beta CDR3 regions using RNA transcripts. HTBI primers were used in a first-round RT-PCR, which preceded a second-round multiplex PCR. TCRdb fed the multiplex PCR reads into MiXCR, producing one record per CDR3 protein. The table lists 600,000 to 700,000 distinct CDR3 sequences, approximately 39% of them singletons. The clonotype was recovered from an adult man with Graves' ophthalmopathy. The sequenced sample was peripheral blood. The V gene is TRBV20-1, the J gene TRBJ1-3; tentative D call: TRBD1 (5 bases). The CDR3 DNA follows: TGCAGTGCTTTCCAGGGAGCCCCTGGAAACACCATATATTTT. Encoded protein: CSAFQGAPGNTIYF.